A single sample gave rise to the 30 T cell receptor beta chains below, sequenced in a study of blood T cell repertoires in COVID-19. The data were produced by immunoSEQ multiplex PCR, yet TCRdb's version contains in-frame clones alone and is incomplete. The table includes 85,000 to 120,000 clones, more than 80% detected once. The sample consisted of peripheral blood. All receptors derive from a woman in her fifties or sixties with acute or convalescent COVID-19.

The J gene is TRBJ1-2, the V gene TRBV4-1; 8 bases are shared with TRBD1. CDR3 size: 14 residues. Trimming removed 4 bases from V and 2 bases from J; junction bases left unmatched: 3. Germline lookup yields CDR1 MGHRA and CDR2 YSYEKL. The CDR3 DNA follows: TGCGCCAGCAGCCCCCGGACAGGGAACTATGGCTACACCTTC. It codes for CASSPRTGNYGYTF.

This chain joins TRBV19 and TRBJ2-1; 7 bases match TRBD1. The CDR3 has 14 amino acids. The V and J ends lost 3 bases and 7 bases, in that order; junction bases with no gene match: 6. Germline-derived CDR1 and CDR2 are LNHDA and SQIVND (reference sequence). The CDR3: CASSITLTGNEQFF. CDR3 in DNA: TGTGCCAGTAGTATCACCCTGACAGGGAATGAGCAGTTCTTC. Full variable domain (remainder filled in from reference TRBV19 and TRBJ2-1): DGGITQSPKYLFRKEGQNVTLSCEQNLNHDAMYWYRQDPGQGLRLIYYSQIVNDFQKGDIAEGYSVSREKKESFPLTVTSAQKNPTAFYLCASSITLTGNEQFFGPGTRLTVL.

The V and J genes are TRBV10-3 and TRBJ1-2; D remains ambiguous. Germline CDR1 is ENHRY and CDR2 is SYGVKD. This CDR3 comprises 13 residues. V was trimmed by 4 bases and J by 2 bases, leaving 8 bases between them. Here the CDR3 reads CAISGPTNYGYTF. For the CDR3, the DNA is TGTGCCATCAGTGGACCGACAAACTATGGCTACACCTTC.

This clone was picked up a small number of times. The V gene is TRBV11-1, the J gene TRBJ1-4; D is unresolved. There are 13 residues in the CDR3. The germline CDR1 and CDR2 sequences are SGHAT and FQDESV (reference sequence). V was cut by 3 bases and J by 5 bases, with 7 bases left in between. CDR3 residues: CASSLGGNEKLFF. The CDR3 DNA sequence: TGTGCCAGCAGCTTGGGAGGGAATGAAAAACTGTTTTTT.

The chain carries TRBV5-4 and TRBJ2-7, with 10 bases matching TRBD2. This CDR3 is built from 14 residues. With 5 bases clipped from V and 12 bases from J, the junction kept 14 bases outside the gene matches. Germline CDR1 reads SGHNT; CDR2 reads YYREEE (reference sequence). This CDR3 is CASSHPSGGAIPYF. As DNA, the CDR3 is TGTGCCAGCAGTCACCCCAGCGGGGGGGCCATCCCGTACTTC. Combining the CDR3 with reference TRBV5-4 and TRBJ2-7 gives the whole variable domain ETGVTQSPTHLIKTRGQQVTLRCSSQSGHNTVSWYQQALGQGPQFIFQYYREEENGRGNFPPRFSGLQFPNYSSELNVNALELDDSALYLCASSHPSGGAIPYFGPGTRLTVT.

Turning to this clone: One end of the junction varies from germline; a read error may be responsible. The chain links TRBV7-7 to TRBJ2-7; D may match TRBD1 or TRBD2 (5 bases each). The germline V gene encodes CDR1 SSHAT and CDR2 FNYEAQ (reference sequence). This CDR3 spans 13 amino acids. CDR3 in amino acids: CASREGRRYEQYF. CDR3 nucleotide sequence: TGTGCTAGCAGGGAAGGCAGGAGGTACGAGCAGTACTTC.

The chain links TRBV6-2 or TRBV6-3 to TRBJ1-2; D is perhaps TRBD1 (5 bases). V lost 6 bases, J lost 0 bases, and 14 bases lay in between. Germline V gene lookup returns CDR1 MNHEY and CDR2 SVGEGT. CDR3 length: 15 amino acids. This CDR3 reads CASSLYRSSNYGYTF. The CDR3 nucleotides are TGTGCCAGCAGCCTCTACAGGTCGTCTAACTATGGCTACACCTTC.

CDR3 sequence reads: CASTQFTEAFF. CDR3 DNA: TGTGCCAGCACGCAGTTCACTGAAGCTTTCTTT. This chain connects TRBV6-5 to TRBJ1-1; D unclear. The ends were cut back, 7 bases at V and 4 bases at J, with 7 bases in the middle. Germline V gives CDR1 MNHEY, CDR2 SVGAGI. This CDR3 contains 11 residues.

The chain uses TRBV11-2 and TRBJ1-4; TRBD1 might be the D (5 bases). Germline V gene sequence: CDR1 SGHAT, CDR2 FQNNGV. V was cut by 1 base and J by 8 bases, with 14 bases left in between. The CDR3 totals 15 residues. The CDR3 DNA sequence: TGTGCCAGCAGCTTAGCCGGGGGAGGAGGGGAAAAACTGTTTTTT. As protein: CASSLAGGGGEKLFF.

The chain has TRBV28 and TRBJ2-5, with 8 nucleotides matching TRBD2. The CDR3 extends over 13 amino acids. CDR1 is MDHEN, CDR2 SYDVKM, per germline. Trimming removed 6 bases from V and 2 bases from J; junction bases left unmatched: 2. For the CDR3, the DNA is TGTGCCAGCAGGGCGGGGGGTCAAGAGACCCAGTACTTC. The encoded protein is CASRAGGQETQYF.

Only a few counts were recorded for this clone. The rearrangement links TRBV30 to TRBJ1-5; TRBD1 agrees at 8 bases. V was clipped by 0 bases and J by 2 bases; unmatched bases: 15. The CDR3 contains 19 residues. Germline lookup yields CDR1 GTSNPN and CDR2 SVGIG (reference sequence). CDR3 residues: CAWSVGRQGSKGRNQPQHF. Here the CDR3 DNA reads TGTGCCTGGAGTGTAGGCCGACAGGGGAGTAAGGGGCGCAATCAGCCCCAGCATTTT.

The V gene is TRBV5-6, the J gene TRBJ2-7, with TRBD1 as a possible D gene (6 bases). Trimming took 2 bases from V and 2 from J, leaving 14 bases between them. The CDR3 has 15 residues. Germline V gene lookup returns CDR1 SGHDT and CDR2 YYEEEE. The CDR3 protein is CASSFDHRVAYEQYF. CDR3 in DNA: TGTGCCAGCAGCTTTGACCACAGGGTTGCCTACGAGCAGTACTTC. The full variable domain, rest sourced from reference TRBV5-6 and TRBJ2-7, is DAGVTQSPTHLIKTRGQQVTLRCSPKSGHDTVSWYQQALGQGPQFIFQYYEEEERQRGNFPDRFSGHQFPNYSSELNVNALLLGDSALYLCASSFDHRVAYEQYFGPGTRLTVT.

The rearrangement joins TRBV5-1 to TRBJ1-5; possible D gene TRBD1, 5 bases. This CDR3 is built from 15 residues. Per germline, CDR1 SGHRS and CDR2 YFSETQ. V was shortened by 0 bases and J by 0 bases, with 7 bases between the two germline ends. CDR3 coding DNA: TGCGCCAGCAGCTTGGGGGACTATAGCAATCAGCCCCAGCATTTT. It specifies CASSLGDYSNQPQHF.

This chain links TRBV7-2 with TRBJ1-1; 10 bases are a match to TRBD1. The trim removed 5 bases at V and 1 base at J, leaving 4 bases unmatched. The CDR3 loop spans 15 amino acids. Germline V lookup: CDR1 SGHTA, CDR2 FQGNSA. The chain's CDR3 is CASSDRGLGNTEAFF. CDR3 DNA sequence: TGTGCCAGCAGCGACAGGGGGCTGGGGAACACTGAAGCTTTCTTT.

This clone has more than one count but fewer than ten. J is TRBJ1-5 and V is TRBV2; weak D call: TRBD1 (5 bases). The V and J ends lost 7 bases and 4 bases respectively, with 14 bases between them. CDR1 SNHLY and CDR2 FYNNEI come from the germline V gene. The CDR3 has 14 residues. The CDR3 DNA sequence: TGTGCCAGCACCCGGGCGGGGGGAAATCAGCCCCAGCATTTT. Translation gives CASTRAGGNQPQHF.

The CDR3 coding sequence is TGTGCCAGCAGCGTAGGGGCAGGGACCTACGAGCAGTACTTC. Its protein product is CASSVGAGTYEQYF. The V call is TRBV9, the J call TRBJ2-7, with D possibly being TRBD1 (5 bases). The CDR3 has 14 residues. Germline CDR1 reads SGDLS; CDR2 reads YYNGEE. With 0 bases removed from V and 2 bases from J, the gap between germline ends came to 9 bases.

The V call is TRBV5-1, the J call TRBJ2-3; 12 nucleotides line up with TRBD2. The CDR3 has 16 amino acids. With 0 bases clipped from V and 6 bases from J, the junction kept 5 bases outside the gene matches. Looked up from germline, CDR1 is SGHRS and CDR2 is YFSETQ. The CDR3 sequence is CASSLGLAGVPDTQYF. The CDR3 DNA reads TGCGCCAGCAGCTTGGGACTAGCGGGAGTTCCCGATACGCAGTATTTT. Variable domain in full (rest from reference TRBV5-1 and TRBJ2-3): KAGVTQTPRYLIKTRGQQVTLSCSPISGHRSVSWYQQTPGQGLQFLFEYFSETQRNKGNFPGRFSGRQFSNSRSEMNVSTLELGDSALYLCASSLGLAGVPDTQYFGPGTRLTVL.

The chain recombines TRBV28 with TRBJ2-7; D might be TRBD2 (5 bases). Trimming cost V 3 bases and J 0 bases, with 12 bases left between them. Germline loops: CDR1 MDHEN, CDR2 SYDVKM. The CDR3 loop spans 15 amino acids. The chain's CDR3 is CASSFQRTSSYEQYF. As DNA, the CDR3 is TGTGCCAGCAGTTTTCAGCGGACGAGCTCCTACGAGCAGTACTTC.

In its sample, this clone was seen a few times. This rearrangement joins TRBV5-1 to TRBJ1-1; a weak D match, TRBD1 (6 bases). CDR1 and CDR2 from the germline V gene are SGHRS and YFSETQ. The CDR3 has 13 amino acids. Trimming stripped 5 bases from V and 4 bases from J, with 12 bases between. CDR3 sequence reads: CASSRQEATEAFF. DNA of the CDR3: TGCGCCAGCAGTCGACAGGAGGCCACTGAAGCTTTCTTT.

V usage is TRBV7-2 and J usage is TRBJ1-5; perhaps TRBD1 as D (6 bases). Germline-derived CDR1 and CDR2 are SGHTA and FQGNSA. The CDR3 runs to 18 residues. Trimming cost V 3 bases and J 5 bases, with 23 bases left between them. The CDR3 DNA is TGTGCCAGCAGCTTCTACCGGCAGGGGCCGGTTTGGGATCAGCCCCAGCATTTT. This gives the protein CASSFYRQGPVWDQPQHF.

V gene TRBV6-5 combines with J gene TRBJ2-7, with a tentative D call TRBD2 (6 bases). The CDR3 is made up of 13 amino acids. CDR1 MNHEY and CDR2 SVGAGI come from the germline V gene. The ends were cut back, 7 bases at V and 13 bases at J, with 23 bases in the middle. The CDR3 loop reads CASTPRRADPAYF. The CDR3 DNA is TGTGCCAGCACTCCTCGGAGGGCGGACCCGGCCTACTTC.

V gene TRBV10-2 combines with J gene TRBJ2-7, with 7 bases identical to TRBD2. The CDR3 is made up of 16 amino acids. V was clipped by 6 bases and J by 3 bases; unmatched bases: 14. From germline, CDR1 is WSHSY and CDR2 SAAADI. The CDR3 loop is CASSNPTGTTYYEQYF. In nucleotides, the CDR3 is TGCGCCAGCAGCAACCCCACCGGGACTACGTACTACGAGCAGTACTTC.

V usage is TRBV7-9 and J usage is TRBJ2-5; D ambiguous. V was trimmed by 5 bases and J by 1 base, leaving 11 bases between them. Germline lookup yields CDR1 SEHNR and CDR2 FQNEAQ (reference sequence). CDR3 length: 14 residues. The CDR3, as DNA: TGTGCCAGCAGCCCACCCGCAGGCCAAGAGACCCAGTACTTC. As protein: CASSPPAGQETQYF.

This clone was seen a few times. This sequence joins TRBV2 and TRBJ1-2; 10 nucleotides align to TRBD1. The CDR3 is 15 residues long. CDR1 and CDR2 from the germline V gene are SNHLY and FYNNEI. The trim removed 6 bases at V and 7 bases at J, leaving 11 bases unmatched. In DNA form, the CDR3 reads TGTGCCAGCAGCTTGCTTACGACAGGGGGCGGTGGCTACACCTTC. It is translated as CASSLLTTGGGGYTF.

This clone was seen only a few times. The chain employs TRBV4-1 and TRBJ1-5; TRBD1 aligns across 8 bases. Germline lookup yields CDR1 MGHRA and CDR2 YSYEKL. This CDR3 spans 16 amino acids. Losses at the gene ends were 1 base for V and 4 bases for J; bases not matched to a gene: 6. The CDR3 here is CASSQGQGAQNQPQHF. In DNA form, the CDR3 reads TGCGCCAGCAGCCAAGGGCAGGGGGCTCAAAATCAGCCCCAGCATTTT.

The rearrangement joins TRBV19 to TRBJ1-4, with D uncertain. CDR1 and CDR2 (germline): LNHDA, SQIVND (reference sequence). This CDR3 contains 15 residues. Trimming removed 4 bases from V and 6 bases from J, with 15 bases in between. The CDR3 is CASSTPVLGDEKLFF. CDR3 coding DNA: TGTGCCAGTAGTACCCCGGTGCTCGGGGATGAAAAACTGTTTTTT.

There are a few counts of this clone. V and J are TRBV28 and TRBJ1-6, with 7 bases matching TRBD1. V shed 3 bases and J 10 bases; nucleotides not matched to a gene: 9. This CDR3 is built from 15 residues. Germline CDR1 is MDHEN and CDR2 is SYDVKM. CDR3 DNA sequence: TGTGCCAGCAGTTTGACGGGACAGATATACTCACCCCTCCACTTT. This translates into CASSLTGQIYSPLHF.

The chain is built from TRBV7-9 and TRBJ1-5; 8 positions match TRBD1. The CDR3 runs to 15 residues. The germline V gene encodes CDR1 SEHNR and CDR2 FQNEAQ (reference sequence). The V and J ends lost 5 bases and 0 bases, in that order; junction bases with no gene match: 3. The CDR3: CASSRTGSSNQPQHF. The DNA of the CDR3 is TGTGCCAGCAGCCGGACAGGGAGTAGCAATCAGCCCCAGCATTTT.

This clone showed up just once. This chain connects TRBV19 to TRBJ1-4; unclear D gene. CDR1 and CDR2 from the germline V gene are LNHDA and SQIVND (reference sequence). V lost 5 bases, J lost 1 base, and 14 bases lay in between. The CDR3 spans 16 residues. The DNA of the CDR3 is TGTGCCAGTAGTTTTCAGATCCGGGGAACTAATGAAAAACTGTTTTTT. Translation gives CASSFQIRGTNEKLFF.

The chain couples TRBV5-1 to TRBJ2-1; D is perhaps TRBD2 (5 bases). The CDR3 consists of 15 residues. V was pared by 6 bases and J by 4 bases, with 17 bases between. Germline CDR1 reads SGHRS; CDR2 reads YFSETQ. DNA for the CDR3: TGCGCCAGCAAACCGGGGATGGCTAGATACAATGAGCAGTTCTTC. Protein product: CASKPGMARYNEQFF.